This T cell receptor (beta chain) was identified in a study of cytomegalovirus exposure and HLA in healthy donors. General observations from the study: In a later analysis, first-cohort TCR clusters were found to tend to co-occur in the 120 or so validation repertoires. Researchers catalogued about 160 TCR beta chains as cytomegalovirus-associated.

About this clone: Its antigen is unidentified.

The trim removed 8 bases at V and 0 bases at J, leaving 5 bases unmatched. The CDR3 loop spans 15 amino acids. CDR1 is MNHEY and CDR2 is SMNVEV in the germline V gene (reference sequence). The donors were members of the validation cohort comprising 100 to 150 subjects, separate from the approximately 670-subject first cohort. The table came from immunoSEQ multiplex PCR; TCRdb's copy has only in-frame clones and leaves some out. There are over 100,000 clones in the sample; 85% to 90% occur only once, and 3% to 3.5% lies in the top ten. Source material: PBMCs. This TCR derives from a man under 40 in good health and CMV-seronegative. The V gene is TRBV27, the J gene TRBJ2-3; 10 bases are shared with TRBD2. The CDR3 sequence is CASSERGGSTDTQYF. For the CDR3, the DNA is TGTGCCAGCTCCGAGCGGGGGGGAAGCACAGATACGCAGTATTTT.